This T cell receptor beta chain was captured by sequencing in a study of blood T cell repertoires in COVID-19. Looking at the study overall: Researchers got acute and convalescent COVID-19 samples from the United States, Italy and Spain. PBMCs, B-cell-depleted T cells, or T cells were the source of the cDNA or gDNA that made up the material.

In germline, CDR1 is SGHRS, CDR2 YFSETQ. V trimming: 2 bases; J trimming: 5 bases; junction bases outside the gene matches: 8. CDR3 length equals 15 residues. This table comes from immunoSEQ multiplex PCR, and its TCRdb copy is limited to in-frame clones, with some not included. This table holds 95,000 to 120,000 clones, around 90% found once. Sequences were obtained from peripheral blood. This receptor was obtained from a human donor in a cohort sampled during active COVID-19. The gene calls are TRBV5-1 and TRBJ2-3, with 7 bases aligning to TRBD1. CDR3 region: CASSLGTDWGDTQYF. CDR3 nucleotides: TGCGCCAGCAGCTTAGGGACAGACTGGGGAGATACGCAGTATTTT.